The sequence of this T cell receptor beta chain was determined in a study of blood T cell repertoires in COVID-19. At the level of the study: Specimens from acute and convalescent COVID-19 originated in the United States, Italy and Spain. Sources were T cells, B-cell-depleted T cells, or PBMCs; the material itself was cDNA or gDNA.

Study processing details: Estimates of nucleated cell counts were drawn from the amplification of reference gene primers. Libraries were prepared by immunoSEQ multiplex PCR; TCRdb keeps only in-frame clonotypes and omits some of them. V, J and clone size derive from that table, while D and trimming were established from the DNA sequence. This table holds approximately 130,000 clones, roughly 89% found once. The CDR3 is made up of 15 amino acids. The germline V gene has CDR1 SNHLY and CDR2 FYNNEI. The J segment lost 0 bases and the V segment lost 6 bases, leaving 3 bases of the junction unmatched. This receptor was identified in a woman in her fifties or sixties with acute or convalescent COVID-19. Sequences were obtained from peripheral blood. The chain carries TRBV2 and TRBJ2-3, with TRBD2 matching over 10 bases. For the CDR3, the DNA is TGTGCCAGCAGATGGACTAGCGGAAGCACAGATACGCAGTATTTT. It yields the protein CASRWTSGSTDTQYF.